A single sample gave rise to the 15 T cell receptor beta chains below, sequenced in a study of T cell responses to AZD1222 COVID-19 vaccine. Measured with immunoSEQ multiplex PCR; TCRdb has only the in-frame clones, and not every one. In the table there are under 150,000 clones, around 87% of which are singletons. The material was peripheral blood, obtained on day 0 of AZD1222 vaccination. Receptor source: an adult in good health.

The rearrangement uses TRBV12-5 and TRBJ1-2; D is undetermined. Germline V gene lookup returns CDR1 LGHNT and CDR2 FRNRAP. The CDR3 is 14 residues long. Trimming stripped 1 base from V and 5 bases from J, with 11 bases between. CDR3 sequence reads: CASGLGYSKYGYTF. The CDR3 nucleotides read TGTGCTAGTGGTTTGGGGTACTCCAAATATGGCTACACCTTC.

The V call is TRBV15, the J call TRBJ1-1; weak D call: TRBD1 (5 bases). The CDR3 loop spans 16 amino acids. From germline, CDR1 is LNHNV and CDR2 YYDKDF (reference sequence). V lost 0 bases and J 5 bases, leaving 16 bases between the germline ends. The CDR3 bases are TGTGCCACCAGCAGAGAAGTTGGGGCGGGAACGACTGAAGCTTTCTTT. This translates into CATSREVGAGTTEAFF.

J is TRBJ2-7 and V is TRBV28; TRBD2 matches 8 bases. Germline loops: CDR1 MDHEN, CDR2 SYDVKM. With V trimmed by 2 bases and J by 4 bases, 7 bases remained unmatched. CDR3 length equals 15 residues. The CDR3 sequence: CASSLSGGGQYEQYF. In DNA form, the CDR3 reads TGTGCCAGCAGTTTAAGTGGCGGGGGGCAGTACGAGCAGTACTTC.

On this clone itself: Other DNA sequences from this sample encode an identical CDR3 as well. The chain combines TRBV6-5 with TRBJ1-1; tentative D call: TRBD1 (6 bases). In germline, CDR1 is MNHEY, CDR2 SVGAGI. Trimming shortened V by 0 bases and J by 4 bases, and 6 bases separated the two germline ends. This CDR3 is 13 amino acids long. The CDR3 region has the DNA TGTGCCAGCAGTTACTCGACAGGCACTGAAGCTTTCTTT. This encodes CASSYSTGTEAFF.

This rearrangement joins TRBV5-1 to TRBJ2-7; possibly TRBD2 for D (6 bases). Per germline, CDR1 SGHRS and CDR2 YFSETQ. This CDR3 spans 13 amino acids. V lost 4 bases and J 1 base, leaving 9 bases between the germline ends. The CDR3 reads CASSTGGSYEQYF. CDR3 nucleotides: TGCGCCAGCAGCACCGGAGGGTCCTACGAGCAGTACTTC.

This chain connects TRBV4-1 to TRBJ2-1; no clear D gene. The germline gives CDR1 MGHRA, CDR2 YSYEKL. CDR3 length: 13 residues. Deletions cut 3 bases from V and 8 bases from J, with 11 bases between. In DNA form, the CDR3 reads TGCGCCAGCAGCCAGCCTCTTTCTTATGAGCAGTTCTTC. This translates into CASSQPLSYEQFF.

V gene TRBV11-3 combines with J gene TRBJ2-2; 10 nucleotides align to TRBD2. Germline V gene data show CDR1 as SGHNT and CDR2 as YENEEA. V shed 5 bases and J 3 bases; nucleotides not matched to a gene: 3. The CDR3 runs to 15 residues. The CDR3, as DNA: TGTGCCAGCAGCCTAGCGGGGGAGTACACCGGGGAGCTGTTTTTT. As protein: CASSLAGEYTGELFF.

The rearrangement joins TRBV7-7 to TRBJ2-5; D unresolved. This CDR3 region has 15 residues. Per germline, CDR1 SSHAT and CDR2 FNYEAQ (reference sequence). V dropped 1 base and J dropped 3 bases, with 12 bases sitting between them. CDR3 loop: CASSLGMRGEETQYF. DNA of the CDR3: TGTGCCAGCAGCTTAGGGATGCGAGGAGAAGAGACCCAGTACTTC. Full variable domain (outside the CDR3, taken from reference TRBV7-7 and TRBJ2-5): GAGVSQSPRYKVTKRGQDVTLRCDPISSHATLYWYQQALGQGPEFLTYFNYEAQPDKSGLPSDRFSAERPEGSISTLTIQRTEQRDSAMYRCASSLGMRGEETQYFGPGTRLLVL.

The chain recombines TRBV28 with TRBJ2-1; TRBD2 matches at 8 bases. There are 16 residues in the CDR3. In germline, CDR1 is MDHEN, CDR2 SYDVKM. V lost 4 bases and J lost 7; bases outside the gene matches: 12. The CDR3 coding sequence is TGTGCCAGCAGTTCGTCTGCGGGGGGCCCTACGAATGAGCAGTTCTTC. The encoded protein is CASSSSAGGPTNEQFF.

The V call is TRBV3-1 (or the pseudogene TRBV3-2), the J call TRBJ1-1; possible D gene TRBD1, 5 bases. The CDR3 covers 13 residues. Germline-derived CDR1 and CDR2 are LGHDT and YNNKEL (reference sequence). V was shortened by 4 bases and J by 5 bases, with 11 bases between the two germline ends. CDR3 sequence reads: CASSPQERTEAFF. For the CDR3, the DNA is TGTGCCAGCAGCCCACAGGAGAGGACTGAAGCTTTCTTT.

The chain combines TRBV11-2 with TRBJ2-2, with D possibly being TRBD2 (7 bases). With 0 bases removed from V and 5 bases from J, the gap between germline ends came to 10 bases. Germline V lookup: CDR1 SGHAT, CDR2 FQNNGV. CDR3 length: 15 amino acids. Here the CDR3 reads CASSLDGGPTGELFF. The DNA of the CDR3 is TGTGCCAGCAGCTTAGACGGGGGGCCGACCGGGGAGCTGTTTTTT.

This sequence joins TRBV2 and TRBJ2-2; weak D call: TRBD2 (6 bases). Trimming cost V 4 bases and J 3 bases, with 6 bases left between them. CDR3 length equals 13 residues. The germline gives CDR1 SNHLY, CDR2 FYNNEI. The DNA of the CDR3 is TGTGCCAGCAGTGGCGGGGACACCGGGGAGCTGTTTTTT. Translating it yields CASSGGDTGELFF.

DNA for the CDR3: TGTGCCAGCAGCCAAGCAGTCTACAATGAGCAGTTCTTC. Protein sequence: CASSQAVYNEQFF. This rearrangement joins TRBV3-1 (or the pseudogene TRBV3-2) to TRBJ2-1; D is unclear. V was trimmed by 1 base and J by 3 bases, leaving 4 bases between them. This CDR3 is 13 amino acids long. Germline-derived CDR1 and CDR2 are LGHDT and YNNKEL (reference sequence).

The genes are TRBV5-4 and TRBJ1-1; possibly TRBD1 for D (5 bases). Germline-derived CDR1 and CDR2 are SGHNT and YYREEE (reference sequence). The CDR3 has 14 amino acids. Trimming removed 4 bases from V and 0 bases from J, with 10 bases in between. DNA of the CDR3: TGTGCCAGCAGCGTTCAGACAGTGAACACTGAAGCTTTCTTT. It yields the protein CASSVQTVNTEAFF.

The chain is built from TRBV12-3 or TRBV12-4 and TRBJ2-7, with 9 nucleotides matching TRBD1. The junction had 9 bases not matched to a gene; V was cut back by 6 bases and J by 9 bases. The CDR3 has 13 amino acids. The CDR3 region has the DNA TGTGCCAGCAGACGGACAGGGGCTCCCTGGCAGTACTTC. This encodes CASRRTGAPWQYF.